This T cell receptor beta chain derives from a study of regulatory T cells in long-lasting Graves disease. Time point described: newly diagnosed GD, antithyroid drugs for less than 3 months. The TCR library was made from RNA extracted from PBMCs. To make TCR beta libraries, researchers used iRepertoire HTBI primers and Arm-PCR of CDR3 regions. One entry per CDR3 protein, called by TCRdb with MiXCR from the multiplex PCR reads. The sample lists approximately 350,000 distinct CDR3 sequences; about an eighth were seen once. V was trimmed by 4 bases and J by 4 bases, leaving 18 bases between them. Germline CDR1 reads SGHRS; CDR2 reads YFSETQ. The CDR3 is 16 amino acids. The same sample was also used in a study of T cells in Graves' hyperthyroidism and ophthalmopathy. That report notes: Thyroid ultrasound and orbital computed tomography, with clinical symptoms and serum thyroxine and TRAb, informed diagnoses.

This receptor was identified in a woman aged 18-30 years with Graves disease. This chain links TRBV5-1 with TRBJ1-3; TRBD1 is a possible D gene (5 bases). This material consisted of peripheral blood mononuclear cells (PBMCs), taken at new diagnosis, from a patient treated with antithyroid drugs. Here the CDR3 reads CASSPSQGTRGNTIYF. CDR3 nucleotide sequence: TGCGCCAGCAGCCCTTCTCAGGGAACGCGCGGAAACACCATATATTTT.